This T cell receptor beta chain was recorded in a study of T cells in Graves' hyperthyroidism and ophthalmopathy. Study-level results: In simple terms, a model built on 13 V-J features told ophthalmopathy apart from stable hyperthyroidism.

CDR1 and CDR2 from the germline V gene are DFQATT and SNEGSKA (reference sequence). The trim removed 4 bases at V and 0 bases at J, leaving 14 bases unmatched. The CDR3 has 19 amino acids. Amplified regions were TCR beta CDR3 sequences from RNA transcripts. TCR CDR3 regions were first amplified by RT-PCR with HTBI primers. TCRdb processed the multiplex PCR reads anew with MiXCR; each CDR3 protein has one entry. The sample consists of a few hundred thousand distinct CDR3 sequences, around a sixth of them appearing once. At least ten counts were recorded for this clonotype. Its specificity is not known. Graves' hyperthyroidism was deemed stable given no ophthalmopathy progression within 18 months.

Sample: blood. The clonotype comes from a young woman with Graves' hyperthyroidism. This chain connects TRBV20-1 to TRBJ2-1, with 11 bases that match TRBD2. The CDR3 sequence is CSAKKASGGSTSSYNEQFF. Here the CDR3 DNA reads TGCAGTGCTAAGAAGGCTAGCGGGGGGTCGACTAGCTCCTACAATGAGCAGTTCTTC.